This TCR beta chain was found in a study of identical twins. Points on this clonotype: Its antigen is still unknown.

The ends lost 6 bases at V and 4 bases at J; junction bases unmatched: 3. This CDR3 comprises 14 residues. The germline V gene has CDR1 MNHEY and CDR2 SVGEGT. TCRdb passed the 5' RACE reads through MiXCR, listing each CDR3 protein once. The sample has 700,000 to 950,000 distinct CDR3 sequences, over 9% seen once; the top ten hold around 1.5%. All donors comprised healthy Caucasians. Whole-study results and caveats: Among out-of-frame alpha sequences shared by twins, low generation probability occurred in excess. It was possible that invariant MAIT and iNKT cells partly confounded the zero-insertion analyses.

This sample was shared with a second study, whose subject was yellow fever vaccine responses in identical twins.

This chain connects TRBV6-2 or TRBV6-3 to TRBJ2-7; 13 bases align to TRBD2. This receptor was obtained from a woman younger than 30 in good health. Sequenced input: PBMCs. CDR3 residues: CASRLAGGRYEQYF. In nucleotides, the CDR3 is TGTGCCAGCAGACTAGCGGGAGGGCGTTACGAGCAGTACTTC.